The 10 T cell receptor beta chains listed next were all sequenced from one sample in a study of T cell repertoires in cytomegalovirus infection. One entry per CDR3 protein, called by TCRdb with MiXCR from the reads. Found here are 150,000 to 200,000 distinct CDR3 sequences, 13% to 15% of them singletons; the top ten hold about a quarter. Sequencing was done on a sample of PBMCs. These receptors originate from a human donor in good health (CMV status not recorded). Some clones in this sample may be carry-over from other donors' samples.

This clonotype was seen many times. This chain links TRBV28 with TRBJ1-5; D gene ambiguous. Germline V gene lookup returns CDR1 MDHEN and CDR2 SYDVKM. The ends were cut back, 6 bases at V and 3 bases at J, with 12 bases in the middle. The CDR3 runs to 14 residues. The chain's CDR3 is CASSQKWVNQPQHF. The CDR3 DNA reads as TGTGCCAGCAGCCAGAAATGGGTCAATCAGCCCCAGCATTTT.

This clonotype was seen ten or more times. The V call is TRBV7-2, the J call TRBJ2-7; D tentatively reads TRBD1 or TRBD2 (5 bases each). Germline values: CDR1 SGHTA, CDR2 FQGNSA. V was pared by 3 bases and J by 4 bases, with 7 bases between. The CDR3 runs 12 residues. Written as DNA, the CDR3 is TGTGCCAGCAGCTTTTGGGGGTACGAGCAGTACTTC. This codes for CASSFWGYEQYF. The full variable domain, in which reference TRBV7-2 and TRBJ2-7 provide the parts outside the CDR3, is GAGVSQSPSNKVTEKGKDVELRCDPISGHTALYWYRQSLGQGLEFLIYFQGNSAPDKSGLPSDRFSAERTGGSVSTLTIQRTQQEDSAVYLCASSFWGYEQYFGPGTRLTVT.

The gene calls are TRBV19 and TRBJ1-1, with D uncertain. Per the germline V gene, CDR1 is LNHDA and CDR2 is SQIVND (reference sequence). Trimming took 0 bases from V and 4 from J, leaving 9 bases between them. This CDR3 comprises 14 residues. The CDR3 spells CASSIDARITEAFF. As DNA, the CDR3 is TGTGCCAGTAGTATAGATGCTAGGATCACTGAAGCTTTCTTT. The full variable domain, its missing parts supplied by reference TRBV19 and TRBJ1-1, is DGGITQSPKYLFRKEGQNVTLSCEQNLNHDAMYWYRQDPGQGLRLIYYSQIVNDFQKGDIAEGYSVSREKKESFPLTVTSAQKNPTAFYLCASSIDARITEAFFGQGTRLTVV.

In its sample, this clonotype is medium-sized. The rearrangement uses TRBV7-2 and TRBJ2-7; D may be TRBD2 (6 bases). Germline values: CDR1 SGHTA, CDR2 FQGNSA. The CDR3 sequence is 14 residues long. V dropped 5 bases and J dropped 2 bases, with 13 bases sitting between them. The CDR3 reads CASSLGGSTYEQYF. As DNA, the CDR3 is TGTGCCAGCAGCCTCGGGGGTAGCACCTACGAGCAGTACTTC.

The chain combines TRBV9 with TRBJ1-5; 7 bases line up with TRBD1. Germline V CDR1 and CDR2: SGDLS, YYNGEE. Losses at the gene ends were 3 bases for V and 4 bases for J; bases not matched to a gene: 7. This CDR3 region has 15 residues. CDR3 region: CASSASRGANQPQHF. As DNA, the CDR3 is TGTGCCAGCAGCGCATCCAGGGGGGCAAATCAGCCCCAGCATTTT.

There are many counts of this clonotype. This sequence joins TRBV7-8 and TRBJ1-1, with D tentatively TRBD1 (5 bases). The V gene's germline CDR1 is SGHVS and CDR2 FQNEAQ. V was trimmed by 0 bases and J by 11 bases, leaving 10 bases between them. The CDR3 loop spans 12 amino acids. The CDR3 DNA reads TGTGCCAGCAGCTTAGCAGAGACAGTGGCTTTCTTT. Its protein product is CASSLAETVAFF.

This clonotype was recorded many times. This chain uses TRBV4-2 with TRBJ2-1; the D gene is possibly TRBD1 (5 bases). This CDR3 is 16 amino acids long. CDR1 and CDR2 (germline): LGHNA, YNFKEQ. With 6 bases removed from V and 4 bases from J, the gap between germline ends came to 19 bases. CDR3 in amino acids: CASSKQTAIQYNEQFF. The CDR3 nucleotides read TGTGCCAGCAGTAAGCAGACAGCCATCCAGTACAATGAGCAGTTCTTC.

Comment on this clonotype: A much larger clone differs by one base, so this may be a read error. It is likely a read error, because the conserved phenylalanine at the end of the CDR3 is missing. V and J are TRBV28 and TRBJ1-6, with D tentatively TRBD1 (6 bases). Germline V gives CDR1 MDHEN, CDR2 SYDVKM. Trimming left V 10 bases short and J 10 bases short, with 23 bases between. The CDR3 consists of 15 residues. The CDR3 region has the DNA TGTGCCACCCGGGGGCCACAAGGTCCAAACTCACCCCTCCACTTG. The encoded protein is CATRGPQGPNSPLHL.

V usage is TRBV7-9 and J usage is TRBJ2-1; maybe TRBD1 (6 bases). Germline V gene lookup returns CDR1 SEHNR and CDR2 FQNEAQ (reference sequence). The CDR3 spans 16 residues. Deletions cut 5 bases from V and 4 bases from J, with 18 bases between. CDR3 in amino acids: CASSPTGTREYNEQFF. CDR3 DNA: TGTGCCAGCAGCCCCACCGGGACAAGAGAATACAATGAGCAGTTCTTC.

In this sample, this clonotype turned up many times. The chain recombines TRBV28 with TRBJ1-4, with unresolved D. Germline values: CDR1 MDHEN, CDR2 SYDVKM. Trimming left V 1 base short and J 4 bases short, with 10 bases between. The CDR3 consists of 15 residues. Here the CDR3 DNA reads TGTGCCAGCAGTTTATACCGAGCGGGTAATGAAAAACTGTTTTTT. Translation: CASSLYRAGNEKLFF.